One and the same sample provided the 14 T cell receptor beta chains below, sequenced in a study of identical twins. TCRdb called the 5' RACE reads again in MiXCR, with one record for every CDR3 protein. The sample yields approximately 690,000 distinct CDR3 sequences, 5.5% to 6.5% seen once. Sequences were obtained from naive T cells sorted from blood. The receptors derive from a man aged 18 to 29 in good health.

In this sample, this clonotype turned up many times. The chain uses TRBV28 and TRBJ1-1; weak D call: TRBD1 (5 bases). Germline V lookup: CDR1 MDHEN, CDR2 SYDVKM. V lost 6 bases and J 0 bases, leaving 17 bases between the germline ends. This CDR3 has 16 residues. The CDR3 sequence: CASRQTGRRMNTEAFF. The CDR3 DNA is TGTGCCAGCAGACAAACGGGACGGCGCATGAACACTGAAGCTTTCTTT.

There are a few counts of this clonotype. The CDR3 region has the DNA TGCAGTGCTAGAGATGATCGACTAGCGGCCTCGGGATCAGAGCAGTTCTTC. It encodes CSARDDRLAASGSEQFF. V gene TRBV20-1 combines with J gene TRBJ2-1, with 9 bases lining up with TRBD2. Germline V gives CDR1 DFQATT, CDR2 SNEGSKA (reference sequence). This CDR3 has 17 amino acids. V lost 0 bases to trimming and J lost 10 bases; unmatched junction nucleotides: 16.

The sample holds many counts of this clonotype. The genes are TRBV7-3 and TRBJ2-3; 10 bases are a match to TRBD2. Trimming removed 1 base from V and 2 bases from J; junction bases left unmatched: 9. CDR1 is SGHTA, CDR2 FQGTGA, per germline. CDR3 length equals 18 residues. The CDR3 nucleotides read TGTGCCAGCAGCTTAATTCCGCTAGCGGGAGAGGACACAGATACGCAGTATTTT. Its protein is CASSLIPLAGEDTDTQYF. Filled out from reference TRBV7-3 and TRBJ2-3, the complete variable domain reads GAGVSQTPSNKVTEKGKYVELRCDPISGHTALYWYRQSLGQGPEFLIYFQGTGAADDSGLPNDRFFAVRPEGSVSTLKIQRTERGDSAVYLCASSLIPLAGEDTDTQYFGPGTRLTVL.

To note about this clonotype: This clone may be a read error of a much larger clone one base away. The chain is built from TRBV12-3 or TRBV12-4 and TRBJ2-7; tentatively, D is TRBD1 or TRBD2 (5 bases each). CDR3 size: 14 residues. Trimming stripped 5 bases from V and 2 bases from J, with 13 bases between. The CDR3 loop reads CASSEGHFTYEQYF. The CDR3 nucleotides read TGTGCCAGCAGTGAGGGGCACTTCACCTACGAGCAGTACTTC.

This clonotype was found many times. The V and J genes are TRBV29-1 and TRBJ2-3; the D call may be TRBD1 or TRBD2 (6 bases each). V was pared by 7 bases and J by 2 bases, with 10 bases between. The CDR3 is made up of 12 amino acids. The germline CDR1 and CDR2 sequences are SQVTM and ANQGSEA. Here the CDR3 reads CSGGAITDTQYF. As DNA, the CDR3 is TGCAGCGGGGGGGCGATCACAGATACGCAGTATTTT.

The V and J genes are TRBV18 and TRBJ2-7; no reliable D call. This CDR3 has 13 amino acids. V was trimmed by 3 bases and J by 4 bases, leaving 10 bases between them. Germline V gene data show CDR1 as KGHSH and CDR2 as LQKENI. CDR3: CASSPTWAYEQYF. For the CDR3, the DNA is TGTGCCAGCTCACCCACGTGGGCATACGAGCAGTACTTC.

The rearrangement uses TRBV28 and TRBJ1-6, with 8 bases lining up with TRBD1. The CDR3 has 14 amino acids. The germline gives CDR1 MDHEN, CDR2 SYDVKM. V lost 6 bases, J lost 7 bases, and 5 bases stayed unmatched. The CDR3 DNA reads as TGTGCCAGCAGACAACGGGACAGGAATTCACCCCTCCACTTT. As protein: CASRQRDRNSPLHF. The variable domain in full, with the rest retrieved from reference TRBV28 and TRBJ1-6, is DVKVTQSSRYLVKRTGEKVFLECVQDMDHENMFWYRQDPGLGLRLIYFSYDVKMKEKGDIPEGYSVSREKKERFSLILESASTNQTSMYLCASRQRDRNSPLHFGNGTRLTVT.

The J gene is TRBJ2-1, the V gene TRBV6-2 or TRBV6-3, with D maybe TRBD2 (5 bases). Germline CDR1 MNHEY, CDR2 SVGEGT. V dropped 5 bases and J dropped 9 bases, with 8 bases sitting between them. This CDR3 has 11 amino acids. CDR3 sequence reads: CASSRTVEQFF. CDR3 bases: TGTGCCAGCAGTAGGACTGTTGAGCAGTTCTTC.

CDR3: CASGLSNSPLHF. The CDR3 DNA is TGTGCCAGTGGGTTGAGTAATTCACCCCTCCACTTT. The genes are TRBV7-9 and TRBJ1-6, with unresolved D. Germline V gene data show CDR1 as SEHNR and CDR2 as FQNEAQ (reference sequence). V dropped 9 bases and J dropped 6 bases, with 9 bases sitting between them. The CDR3 covers 12 residues. The whole variable domain, filled in from reference TRBV7-9 and TRBJ1-6, reads DTGVSQNPRHKITKRGQNVTFRCDPISEHNRLYWYRQTLGQGPEFLTYFQNEAQLEKSRLLSDRFSAERPKGSFSTLEIQRTEQGDSAMYLCASGLSNSPLHFGNGTRLTVT.

This clonotype has at least ten counts. V and J are TRBV27 and TRBJ2-2, with 7 positions matching TRBD2. J was trimmed by 5 bases and V by 1 base; bases with no gene match: 7. Germline values: CDR1 MNHEY, CDR2 SMNVEV (reference sequence). The CDR3 runs to 16 residues. DNA for the CDR3: TGTGCCAGCAGTTTATTTGGCGGGAGTGGGACCGGGGAGCTGTTTTTT. It encodes CASSLFGGSGTGELFF.

Many counts were recorded for this clonotype. The chain links TRBV24-1 to TRBJ2-1, with TRBD1 as a possible D gene (6 bases). With 9 bases removed from V and 2 bases from J, the gap between germline ends came to 16 bases. This CDR3 is built from 15 residues. CDR1 KGHDR and CDR2 SFDVKD come from the germline V gene. CDR3 coding DNA: TGTGCCACCGAAGGCTCGGGACAAACCTACAATGAGCAGTTCTTC. The encoded protein is CATEGSGQTYNEQFF.

This clonotype was seen at least ten times. The J gene is TRBJ1-4, the V gene TRBV12-3 or TRBV12-4; 8 nucleotides agree with TRBD1. This CDR3 has 14 amino acids. Unmatched junction bases numbered 5, after V lost 3 bases and J lost 8 bases. The CDR3, as DNA: TGTGCCAGCAGTTTCAGGGGGCGCGGGGAAAAACTGTTTTTT. This sequence encodes CASSFRGRGEKLFF.

This clonotype showed up many times. The chain links TRBV5-5 to TRBJ2-1; tentatively, D is TRBD2 (5 bases). Trimming left V 0 bases short and J 10 bases short, with 17 bases between. Looked up from germline, CDR1 is SGHKS and CDR2 is YYEKEE (reference sequence). The CDR3 is made up of 15 amino acids. The CDR3 reads CASSLDWELEREQFF. The CDR3 nucleotides read TGTGCCAGCAGCTTGGATTGGGAGTTAGAACGGGAGCAGTTCTTC.

Ten or more counts support this clonotype. V gene TRBV4-3 combines with J gene TRBJ2-6; tentatively, D is TRBD1 (6 bases). The CDR3 totals 17 residues. V was clipped by 0 bases and J by 0 bases, with 9 bases between them. Germline loops: CDR1 LGHNA, CDR2 YSLEER. The CDR3 is CASSQETGVSGANVLTF. In nucleotides, the CDR3 is TGCGCCAGCAGCCAAGAGACAGGTGTCTCTGGGGCCAACGTCCTGACTTTC.